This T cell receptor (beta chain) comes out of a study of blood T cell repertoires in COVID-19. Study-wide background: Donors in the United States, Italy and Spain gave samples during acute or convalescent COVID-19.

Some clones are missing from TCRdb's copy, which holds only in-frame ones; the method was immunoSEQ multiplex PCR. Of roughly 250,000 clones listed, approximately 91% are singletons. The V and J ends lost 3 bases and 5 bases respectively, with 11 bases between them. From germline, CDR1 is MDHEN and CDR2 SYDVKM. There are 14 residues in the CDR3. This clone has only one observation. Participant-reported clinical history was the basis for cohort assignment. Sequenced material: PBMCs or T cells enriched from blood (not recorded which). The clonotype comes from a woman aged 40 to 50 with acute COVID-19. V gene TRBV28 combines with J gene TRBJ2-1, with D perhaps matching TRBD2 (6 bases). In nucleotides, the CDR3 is TGTGCCAGCAGTTTTCACGGGGGACACAATGAGCAGTTCTTC. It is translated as CASSFHGGHNEQFF.